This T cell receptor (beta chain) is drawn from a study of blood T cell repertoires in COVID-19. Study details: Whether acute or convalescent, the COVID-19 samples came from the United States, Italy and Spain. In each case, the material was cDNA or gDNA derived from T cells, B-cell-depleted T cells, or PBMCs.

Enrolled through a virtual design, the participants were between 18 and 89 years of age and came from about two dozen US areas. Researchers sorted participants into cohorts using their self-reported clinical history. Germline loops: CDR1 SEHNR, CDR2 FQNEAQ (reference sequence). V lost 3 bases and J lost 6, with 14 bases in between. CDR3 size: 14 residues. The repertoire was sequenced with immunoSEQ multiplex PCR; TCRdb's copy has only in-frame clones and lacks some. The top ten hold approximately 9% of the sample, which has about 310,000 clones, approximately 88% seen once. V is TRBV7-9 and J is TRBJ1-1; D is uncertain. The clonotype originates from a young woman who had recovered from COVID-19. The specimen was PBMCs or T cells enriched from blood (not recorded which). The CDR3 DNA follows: TGTGCCAGCAGCTTGGAGGGCGGGAGCCCTGAAGCTTTCTTT. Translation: CASSLEGGSPEAFF.